This TCR beta chain is drawn from a study of cytomegalovirus exposure and HLA in healthy donors. In germline, CDR1 is GTSNPN, CDR2 SVGIG (reference sequence). This CDR3 contains 15 residues. V was trimmed by 2 bases and J by 2 bases, leaving 14 bases between them. Notes on the study in general: As immune exposure information, only CMV serostatus was available. In an earlier analysis, about 87% or about 30%: the productive usage of most TCR beta V segments. Rates of TCR association differed by HLA locus in a later analysis, with DRB1 highest and HLA-C lowest. Some public TCRs appeared in many individuals, while most sequences were rare.

The primer mix had 60 Vbeta and 13 Jbeta primers. Profiled with immunoSEQ multiplex PCR; TCRdb holds only in-frame clones, not every one. The sample lists approximately 92,000 clones; roughly 69% were seen once. Notes on this clone: Antigen: not known.

This TCR came from a man aged 50 to 60 in good health and CMV-seronegative. Sequencing was done on a sample of PBMCs. This chain links TRBV30 with TRBJ2-3, with D perhaps TRBD2 (7 bases). The CDR3 protein is CAWSWGGAFTDTQYF. The CDR3 DNA follows: TGTGCCTGGAGTTGGGGGGGGGCCTTCACAGATACGCAGTATTTT.